The present T cell receptor (beta chain) was sequenced within a study of control samples from healthy donors and cancer patients (dated by TCRdb to the early 2020s). As encoded in the germline V gene, CDR1 is MNHEY while CDR2 is SVGAGI. The V end loses 0 bases and the J end loses 5 bases, and a stretch of 13 bases separates them. The CDR3 goes from the cysteine to the phenylalanine over 15 residues. Only CDR3 DNA is held: 45 bases, read in frame from base 1. The receptor library was made with the immunoSEQ multiplex PCR assay. The clones in this table, taken by TCRdb from immuneACCESS, are in-frame only. Not every clone is retained; where verified, under half of the shortfall comes from an unresolved V gene, and the cause of the rest is unknown. The sample data list around 150,000 clones, and roughly 94% of these were observed just once. 11% to 15% of the sample is in the top ten clones. This clone appeared once. What this receptor recognizes is not known. Per-base quality was not reported, and no clone a single base away is much larger than it.

The sequence links TRBV6-5 to TRBJ2-5; confidence is insufficient to name the D gene. This clonotype was obtained from a man between 60 and 70 years old with colorectal cancer. The sequenced sample consisted of PBMCs. The CDR3 has the sequence CASSYSGTLGETQYF. The DNA sequence reads TGTGCCAGCAGTTACTCGGGTACTTTAGGGGAGACCCAGTACTTC.